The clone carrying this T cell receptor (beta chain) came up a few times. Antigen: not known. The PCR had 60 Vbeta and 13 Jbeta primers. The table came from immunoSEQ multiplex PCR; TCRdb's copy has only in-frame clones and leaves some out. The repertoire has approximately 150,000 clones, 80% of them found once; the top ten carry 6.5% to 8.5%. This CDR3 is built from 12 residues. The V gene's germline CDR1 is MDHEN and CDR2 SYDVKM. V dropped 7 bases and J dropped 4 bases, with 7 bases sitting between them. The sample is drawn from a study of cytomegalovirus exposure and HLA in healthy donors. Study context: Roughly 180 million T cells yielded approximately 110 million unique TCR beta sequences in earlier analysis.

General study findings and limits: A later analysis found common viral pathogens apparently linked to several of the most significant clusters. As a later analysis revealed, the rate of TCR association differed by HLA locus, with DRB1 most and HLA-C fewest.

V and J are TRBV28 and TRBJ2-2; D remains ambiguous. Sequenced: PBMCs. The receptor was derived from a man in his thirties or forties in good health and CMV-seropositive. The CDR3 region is CASTSTTGELFF. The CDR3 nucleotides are TGTGCCAGCACCAGTACCACCGGGGAGCTGTTTTTT. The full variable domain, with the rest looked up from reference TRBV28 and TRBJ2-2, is DVKVTQSSRYLVKRTGEKVFLECVQDMDHENMFWYRQDPGLGLRLIYFSYDVKMKEKGDIPEGYSVSREKKERFSLILESASTNQTSMYLCASTSTTGELFFGEGSRLTVL.